These 17 T cell receptor beta chains came from one sample sequenced in a study of identical twins. MiXCR, applied by TCRdb to the 5' RACE reads, yields one record per CDR3 protein. The table shows about 240,000 distinct CDR3 sequences, with more than 9% occurring only once. Sequenced input: memory T cells sorted from blood. These receptors all stem from a man in his forties or fifties in good health.

This clonotype was detected ten times or more. The V call is TRBV27, the J call TRBJ2-2; D tentatively fits TRBD1 or TRBD2 (6 bases each). Trimming stripped 6 bases from V and 1 base from J, with 12 bases between. This CDR3 spans 15 amino acids. Germline V gene data show CDR1 as MNHEY and CDR2 as SMNVEV (reference sequence). CDR3 sequence: CASRLGGLNTGELFF. CDR3 nucleotide sequence: TGTGCCAGCAGATTAGGGGGGTTGAACACCGGGGAGCTGTTTTTT.

The chain links TRBV28 to TRBJ2-5; TRBD2 matches at 7 bases. CDR1 and CDR2 from the germline V gene are MDHEN and SYDVKM. This CDR3 is built from 14 residues. Trimming took 8 bases from V and 6 from J; bases not matched to a gene: 12. DNA of the CDR3: TGTGCCAGCGGCTATGGCGGGAGTAGACAGACCCAGTACTTC. Residues: CASGYGGSRQTQYF.

This sequence joins TRBV6-1 and TRBJ2-3; D unclear. This CDR3 has 15 amino acids. V lost 4 bases, J lost 4 bases, and 15 bases lay in between. CDR1 MNHNS and CDR2 SASEGT come from the germline V gene. The CDR3 DNA sequence: TGTGCCAGCAGTGCTACGCACAGTGAAGCAGATACGCAGTATTTT. Its protein product is CASSATHSEADTQYF.

This clonotype was detected many times. This rearrangement joins TRBV21-1 to TRBJ1-5. TRBV21-1 is deemed a pseudogene. The CDR3 extends over 16 amino acids. CDR3 nucleotides: TGTGCCAGCAGCAAAGGGGGACGAGAAAGCAATCAGCCCCAGCATTTT. It specifies CASSKGGRESNQPQHF.

This clonotype occurred a few times. This chain uses TRBV4-3 with TRBJ1-2, with D unclear. V was shortened by 0 bases and J by 8 bases, with 13 bases between the two germline ends. This CDR3 region has 14 residues. CDR1 is LGHNA and CDR2 is YSLEER in the germline V gene. The CDR3 DNA is TGCGCCAGCAGCCAAGAGATCTGGGCGGAAGGCTACACCTTC. Amino acids: CASSQEIWAEGYTF.

This clonotype was seen a handful of times. This rearrangement joins TRBV6-4 to TRBJ1-1; D is uncertain. V was trimmed by 7 bases and J by 3 bases, leaving 18 bases between them. This CDR3 has 15 amino acids. Germline assignment: CDR1 MRHNA and CDR2 SNTAGT. Written as DNA, the CDR3 is TGTGCCAGCACCCCGCACATCCAACCCCACACTGAAGCTTTCTTT. This translates into CASTPHIQPHTEAFF.

This chain joins TRBV29-1 and TRBJ2-2; no clear D. This CDR3 has 12 residues. Germline V gene lookup returns CDR1 SQVTM and CDR2 ANQGSEA. V dropped 5 bases and J dropped 2 bases, with 6 bases sitting between them. CDR3 coding DNA: TGCAGCGTTAGAGAAAACACCGGGGAGCTGTTTTTT. Its protein product is CSVRENTGELFF.

This clonotype has a count of ten or more. V usage is TRBV4-3 and J usage is TRBJ2-2; 12 bases map to TRBD2. The CDR3 runs to 19 residues. V gave up 0 bases and J gave up 5 bases; unmatched junction bases: 10. The V gene's germline CDR1 is LGHNA and CDR2 YSLEER. In DNA, the CDR3 is TGCGCCAGCAGCCAAGATCCTCTTACTAGCGGGGGGCGGACCGGGGAGCTGTTTTTT. Translated: CASSQDPLTSGGRTGELFF.

The V gene is TRBV7-9, the J gene TRBJ2-1, with a tentative D call TRBD2 (6 bases). There are 16 residues in the CDR3. Germline V gives CDR1 SEHNR, CDR2 FQNEAQ (reference sequence). The V end was cut by 3 bases, the J end by 8 bases, with 20 bases between. This CDR3 reads CASSFDIGSGVDEQFF. The CDR3 nucleotides are TGTGCCAGCAGCTTTGATATCGGGAGCGGTGTGGATGAGCAGTTCTTC.

The chain recombines TRBV7-2 with TRBJ1-4; D is possibly TRBD1 (5 bases). The CDR3 loop spans 16 amino acids. Germline CDR1 is SGHTA and CDR2 is FQGNSA. Trimming pared 5 bases from V and 3 bases from J, leaving 16 bases between. This chain's CDR3 is CASSRLLGGANEKLFF. For the CDR3, the DNA is TGTGCCAGCAGCCGACTCTTGGGGGGAGCTAATGAAAAACTGTTTTTT.

V gene TRBV9 combines with J gene TRBJ1-2; 8 bases are shared with TRBD1. Germline-derived CDR1 and CDR2 are SGDLS and YYNGEE. CDR3 size: 14 residues. V lost 4 bases to trimming and J lost 7 bases; unmatched junction nucleotides: 9. The CDR3 DNA follows: TGTGCCAGCAGCCTCGGATTGGACAGGGTTGGCTACACCTTC. This codes for CASSLGLDRVGYTF.

This clonotype was observed at least ten times. V usage is TRBV4-2 and J usage is TRBJ1-4; D not resolved. CDR1 and CDR2 from the germline V gene are LGHNA and YNFKEQ. The CDR3 runs to 16 residues. Trimming pared 3 bases from V and 0 bases from J, leaving 11 bases between. The chain's CDR3 is CASSHDFGATNEKLFF. The DNA for the CDR3 is TGTGCCAGCAGCCATGACTTTGGGGCAACTAATGAAAAACTGTTTTTT.

The rearrangement uses TRBV7-8 and TRBJ2-1, with 7 bases fitting TRBD2. Germline loops: CDR1 SGHVS, CDR2 FQNEAQ. The length of the CDR3 is 16 residues. V lost 1 base, J lost 7 bases, and 10 bases stayed unmatched. The CDR3 DNA sequence: TGTGCCAGCAGCTTAGTCTTTCGTCTAGCGGTGAATGAGCAGTTCTTC. Its translation is CASSLVFRLAVNEQFF.

This clonotype was detected a few times. The V gene is TRBV29-1, the J gene TRBJ2-6, with D unresolved. The ends were cut back, 2 bases at V and 0 bases at J, with 5 bases in the middle. The germline V gene encodes CDR1 SQVTM and CDR2 ANQGSEA. CDR3 length: 14 residues. The CDR3 DNA sequence: TGCAGCGTTGAATCCGTCTCTGGGGCCAACGTCCTGACTTTC. Translating gives CSVESVSGANVLTF.

V gene TRBV12-3 or TRBV12-4 combines with J gene TRBJ1-6; tentative D call: TRBD1 (5 bases). The CDR3 has 15 residues. Trimming pared 3 bases from V and 3 bases from J, leaving 9 bases between. CDR3 coding DNA: TGTGCCAGCAGTTTGGGGGGGAACTATAATTCACCCCTCCACTTT. The encoded protein is CASSLGGNYNSPLHF.

The sample holds many counts of this clonotype. The CDR3 DNA sequence: TGCGCCAGCAGCTCGGGAGCGGGGCACGTTTACGAGCAGTACTTC. Translating gives CASSSGAGHVYEQYF. The J gene is TRBJ2-7, the V gene TRBV5-1, with 7 nucleotides matching TRBD2. The CDR3 totals 15 residues. Trimming removed 3 bases from V and 4 bases from J; junction bases left unmatched: 10. Germline V gives CDR1 SGHRS, CDR2 YFSETQ.

The chain couples TRBV9 to TRBJ2-1; TRBD2 agrees at 10 bases. Trimming removed 0 bases from V and 10 bases from J; junction bases left unmatched: 7. Germline-derived CDR1 and CDR2 are SGDLS and YYNGEE. The length of the CDR3 is 15 residues. CDR3 sequence: CASSVGQREGGEQFF. CDR3 bases: TGTGCCAGCAGCGTAGGCCAGCGGGAGGGGGGCGAGCAGTTCTTC.